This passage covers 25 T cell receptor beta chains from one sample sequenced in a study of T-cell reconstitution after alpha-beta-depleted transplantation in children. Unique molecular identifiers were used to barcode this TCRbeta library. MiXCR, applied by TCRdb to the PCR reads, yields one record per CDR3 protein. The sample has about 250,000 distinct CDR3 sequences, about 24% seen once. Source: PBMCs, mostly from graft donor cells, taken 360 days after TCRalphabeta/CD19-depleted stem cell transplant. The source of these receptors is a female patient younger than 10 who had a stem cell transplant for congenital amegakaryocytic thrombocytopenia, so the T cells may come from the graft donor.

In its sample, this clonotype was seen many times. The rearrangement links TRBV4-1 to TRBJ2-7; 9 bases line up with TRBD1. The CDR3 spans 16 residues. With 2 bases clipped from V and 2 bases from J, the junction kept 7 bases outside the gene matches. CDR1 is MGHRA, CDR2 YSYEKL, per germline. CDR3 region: CASSQLGGQGTYEQYF. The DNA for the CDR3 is TGCGCCAGCAGCCAATTAGGGGGACAGGGAACCTACGAGCAGTACTTC.

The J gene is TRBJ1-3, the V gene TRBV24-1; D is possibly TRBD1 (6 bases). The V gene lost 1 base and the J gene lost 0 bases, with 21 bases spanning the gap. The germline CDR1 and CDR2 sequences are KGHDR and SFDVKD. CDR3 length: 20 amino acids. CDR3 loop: CATSDFKGGMPLYSGNTIYF. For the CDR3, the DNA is TGTGCCACCAGTGATTTTAAGGGGGGGATGCCACTATACTCTGGAAACACCATATATTTT.

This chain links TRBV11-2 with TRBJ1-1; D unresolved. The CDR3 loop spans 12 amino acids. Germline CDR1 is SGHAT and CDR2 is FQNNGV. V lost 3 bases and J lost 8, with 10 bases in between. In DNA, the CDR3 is TGTGCCAGCAGCTTGATTCAGGAGGAAGCTTTCTTT. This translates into CASSLIQEEAFF.

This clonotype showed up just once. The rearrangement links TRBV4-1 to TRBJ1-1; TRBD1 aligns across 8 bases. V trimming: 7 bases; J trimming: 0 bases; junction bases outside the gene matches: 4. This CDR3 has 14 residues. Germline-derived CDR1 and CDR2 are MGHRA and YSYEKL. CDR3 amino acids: CASKRQGMNTEAFF. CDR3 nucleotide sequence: TGCGCCAGCAAAAGACAGGGGATGAACACTGAAGCTTTCTTT.

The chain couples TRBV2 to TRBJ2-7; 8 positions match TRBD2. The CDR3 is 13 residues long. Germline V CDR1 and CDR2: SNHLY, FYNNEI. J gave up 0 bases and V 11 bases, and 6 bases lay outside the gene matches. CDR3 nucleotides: TGTGCCGTCCAGCGGGAGAGCTCCTACGAGCAGTACTTC. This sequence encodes CAVQRESSYEQYF.

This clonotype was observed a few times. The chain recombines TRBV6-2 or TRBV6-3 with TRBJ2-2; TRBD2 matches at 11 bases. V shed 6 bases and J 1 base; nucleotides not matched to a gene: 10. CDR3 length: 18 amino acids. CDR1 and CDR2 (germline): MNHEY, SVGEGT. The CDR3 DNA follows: TGTGCCAGCAGCAATCAGGGACTAGCGGAGAGGAACACCGGGGAGCTGTTTTTT. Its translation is CASSNQGLAERNTGELFF.

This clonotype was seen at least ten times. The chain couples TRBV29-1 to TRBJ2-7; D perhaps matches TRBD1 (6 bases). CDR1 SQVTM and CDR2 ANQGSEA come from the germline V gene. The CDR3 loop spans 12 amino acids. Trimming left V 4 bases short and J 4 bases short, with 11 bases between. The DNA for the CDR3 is TGCAGCGTTGGACTCAGGGGTTACGAGCAGTACTTC. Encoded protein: CSVGLRGYEQYF.

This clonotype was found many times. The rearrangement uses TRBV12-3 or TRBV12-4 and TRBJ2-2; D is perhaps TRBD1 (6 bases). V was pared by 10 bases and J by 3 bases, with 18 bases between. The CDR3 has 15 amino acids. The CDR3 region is CATRGLQGYTGELFF. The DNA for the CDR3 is TGTGCCACCCGGGGTCTCCAGGGGTACACCGGGGAGCTGTTTTTT.

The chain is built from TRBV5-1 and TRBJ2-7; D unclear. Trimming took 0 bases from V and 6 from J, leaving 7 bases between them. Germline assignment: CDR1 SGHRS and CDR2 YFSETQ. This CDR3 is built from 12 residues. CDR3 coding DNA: TGCGCCAGCAGCTTGGATCGTAGCGAGCAGTACTTC. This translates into CASSLDRSEQYF.

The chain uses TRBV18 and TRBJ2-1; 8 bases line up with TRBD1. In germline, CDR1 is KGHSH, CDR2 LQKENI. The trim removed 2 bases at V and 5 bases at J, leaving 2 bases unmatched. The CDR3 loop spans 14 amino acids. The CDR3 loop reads CASSPSTGDNEQFF. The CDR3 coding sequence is TGTGCCAGCTCACCATCGACAGGGGACAATGAGCAGTTCTTC.

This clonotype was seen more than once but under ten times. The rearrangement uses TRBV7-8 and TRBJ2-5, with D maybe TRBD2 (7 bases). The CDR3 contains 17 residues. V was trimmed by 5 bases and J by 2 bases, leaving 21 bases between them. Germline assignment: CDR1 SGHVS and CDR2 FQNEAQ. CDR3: CASSKGGVAGTQETQYF. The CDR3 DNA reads TGTGCCAGCAGCAAAGGGGGGGTAGCGGGTACGCAAGAGACCCAGTACTTC.

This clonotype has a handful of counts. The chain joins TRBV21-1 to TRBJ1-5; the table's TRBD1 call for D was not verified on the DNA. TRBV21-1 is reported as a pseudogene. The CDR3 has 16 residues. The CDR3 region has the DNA TGTGCCAGCAGCATCCCCAGGGGGGATACTGATCAGCCCCAGCATTTT. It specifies CASSIPRGDTDQPQHF.

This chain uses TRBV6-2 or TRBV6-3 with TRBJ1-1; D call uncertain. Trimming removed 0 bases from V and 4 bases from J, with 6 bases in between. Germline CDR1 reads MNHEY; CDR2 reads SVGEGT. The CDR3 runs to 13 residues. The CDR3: CASSYSGSTEAFF. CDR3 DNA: TGTGCCAGCAGTTACTCGGGGAGCACTGAAGCTTTCTTT.

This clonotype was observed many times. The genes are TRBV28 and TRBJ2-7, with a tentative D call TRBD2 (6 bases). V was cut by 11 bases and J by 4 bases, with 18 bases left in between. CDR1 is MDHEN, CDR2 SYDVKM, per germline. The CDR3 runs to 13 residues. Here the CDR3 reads CAAEAGGEYEQYF. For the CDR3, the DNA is TGTGCCGCGGAGGCAGGAGGGGAATACGAGCAGTACTTC.

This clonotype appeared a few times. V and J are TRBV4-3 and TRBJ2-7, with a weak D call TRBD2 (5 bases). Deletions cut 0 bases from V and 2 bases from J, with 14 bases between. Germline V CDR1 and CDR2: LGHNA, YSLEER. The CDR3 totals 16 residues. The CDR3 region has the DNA TGCGCCAGCAGCCAAGAATCCCCCCCAGCGGCCTACGAGCAGTACTTC. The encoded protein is CASSQESPPAAYEQYF.

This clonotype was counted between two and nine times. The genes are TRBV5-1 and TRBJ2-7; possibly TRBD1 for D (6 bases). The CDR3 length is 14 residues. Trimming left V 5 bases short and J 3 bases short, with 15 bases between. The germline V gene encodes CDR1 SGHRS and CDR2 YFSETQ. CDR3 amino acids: CASRIRDTFYEQYF. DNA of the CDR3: TGCGCCAGCAGGATCCGGGACACCTTCTACGAGCAGTACTTC.

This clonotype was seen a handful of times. Written as DNA, the CDR3 is TGTGCCAGCAGTTATGTCTACAGGGCCGACGAGCAGTACTTC. Its protein is CASSYVYRADEQYF. The chain employs TRBV6-5 and TRBJ2-7; D may be TRBD1 (6 bases). The germline V and J ends were trimmed by 3 bases and 5 bases, with 14 bases remaining between them. CDR1 MNHEY and CDR2 SVGAGI come from the germline V gene. This CDR3 spans 14 amino acids.

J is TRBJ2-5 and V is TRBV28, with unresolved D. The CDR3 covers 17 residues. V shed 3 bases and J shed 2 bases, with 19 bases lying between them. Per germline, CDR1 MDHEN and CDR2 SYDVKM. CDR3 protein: CASSFLAPPNVQETQYF. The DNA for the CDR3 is TGTGCCAGCAGTTTTTTGGCTCCCCCAAACGTACAAGAGACCCAGTACTTC. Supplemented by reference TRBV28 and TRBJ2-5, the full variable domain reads DVKVTQSSRYLVKRTGEKVFLECVQDMDHENMFWYRQDPGLGLRLIYFSYDVKMKEKGDIPEGYSVSREKKERFSLILESASTNQTSMYLCASSFLAPPNVQETQYFGPGTRLLVL.

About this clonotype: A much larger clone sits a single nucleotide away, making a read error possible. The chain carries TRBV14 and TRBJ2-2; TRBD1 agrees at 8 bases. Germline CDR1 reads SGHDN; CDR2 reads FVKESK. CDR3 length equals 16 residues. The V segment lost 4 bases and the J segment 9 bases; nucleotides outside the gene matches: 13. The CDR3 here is CASSRPGQVAPRELFF. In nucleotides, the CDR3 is TGTGCCAGCAGCCGCCCGGGACAGGTCGCCCCCCGGGAGCTGTTTTTT.

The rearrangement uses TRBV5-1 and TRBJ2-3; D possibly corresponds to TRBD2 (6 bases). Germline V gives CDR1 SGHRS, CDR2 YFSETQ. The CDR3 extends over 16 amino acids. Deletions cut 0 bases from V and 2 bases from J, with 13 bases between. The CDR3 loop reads CASSLATRGNTDTQYF. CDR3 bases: TGCGCCAGCAGCTTGGCAACCCGGGGGAACACAGATACGCAGTATTTT.

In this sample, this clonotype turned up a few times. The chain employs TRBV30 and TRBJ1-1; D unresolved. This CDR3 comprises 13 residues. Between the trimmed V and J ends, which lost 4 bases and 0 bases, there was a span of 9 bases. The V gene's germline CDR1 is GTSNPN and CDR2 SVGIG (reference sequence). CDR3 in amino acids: CAWTKRLNTEAFF. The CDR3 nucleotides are TGTGCCTGGACGAAACGGTTGAACACTGAAGCTTTCTTT.

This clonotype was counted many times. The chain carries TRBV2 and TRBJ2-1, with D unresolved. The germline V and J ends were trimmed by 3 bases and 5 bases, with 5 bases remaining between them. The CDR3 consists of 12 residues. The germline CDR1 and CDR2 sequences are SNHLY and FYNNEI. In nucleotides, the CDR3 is TGTGCCAGCAGTGATCCAGACAATGAGCAGTTCTTC. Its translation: CASSDPDNEQFF.

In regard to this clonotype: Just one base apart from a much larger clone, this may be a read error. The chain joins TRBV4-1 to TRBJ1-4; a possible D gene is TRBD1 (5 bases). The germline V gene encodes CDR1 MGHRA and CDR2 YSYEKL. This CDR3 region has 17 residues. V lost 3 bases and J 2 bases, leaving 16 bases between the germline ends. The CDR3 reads CASSQAGTASTNEKLFF. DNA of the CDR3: TGCGCCAGCAGCCAGGCCGGGACCGCTTCTACTAATGAAAAACTGTTTTTT.

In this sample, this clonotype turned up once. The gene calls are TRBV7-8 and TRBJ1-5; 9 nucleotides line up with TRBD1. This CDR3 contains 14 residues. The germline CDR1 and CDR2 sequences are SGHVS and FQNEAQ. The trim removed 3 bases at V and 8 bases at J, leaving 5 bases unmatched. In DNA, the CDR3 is TGTGCCAGCAGCTTCCAGGACAGGGGTGAGCCCCAGCATTTT. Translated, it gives CASSFQDRGEPQHF.

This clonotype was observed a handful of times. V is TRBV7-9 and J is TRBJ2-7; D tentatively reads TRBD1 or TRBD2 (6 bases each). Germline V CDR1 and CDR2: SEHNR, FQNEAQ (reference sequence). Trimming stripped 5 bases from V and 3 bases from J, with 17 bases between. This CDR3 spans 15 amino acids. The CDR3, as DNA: TGTGCCAGCAGCGGGGGGCAGGGTAAGCACTACGAGCAGTACTTC. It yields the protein CASSGGQGKHYEQYF.